These 26 T cell receptor beta chains were sequenced from one sample in a study of T cells after somatic rescue of genetic block. Assay used: immunoSEQ multiplex PCR; TCRdb lists only in-frame clones, some missing. The sample consists of 110,000 or so clones, under 95% of them appearing once. The sequencing sample was made of peripheral blood mononuclear cells (PBMCs). Every receptor here comes from a woman aged 18 to 35.

V usage is TRBV18 and J usage is TRBJ1-3; a possible D gene is TRBD1 (6 bases). The germline gives CDR1 KGHSH, CDR2 LQKENI. This CDR3 is built from 16 residues. Trimming pared 2 bases from V and 0 bases from J, leaving 11 bases between. The CDR3 protein is CASSPNTGNSGNTIYF. The DNA of the CDR3 is TGTGCCAGCTCACCAAACACAGGGAACTCTGGAAACACCATATATTTT.

This clone appeared a single time. The chain has TRBV5-5 and TRBJ1-4; D is ambiguous. The CDR3 consists of 14 residues. Germline V lookup: CDR1 SGHKS, CDR2 YYEKEE (reference sequence). Trimming pared 0 bases from V and 0 bases from J, leaving 3 bases between. Here the CDR3 reads CASSLGTTNEKLFF. The DNA of the CDR3 is TGTGCCAGCAGCTTGGGAACAACTAATGAAAAACTGTTTTTT.

The chain uses TRBV9 and TRBJ2-1; D unclear. This CDR3 has 15 residues. With 2 bases removed from V and 4 bases from J, the gap between germline ends came to 13 bases. Germline loops: CDR1 SGDLS, CDR2 YYNGEE. The CDR3 DNA reads as TGTGCCAGCAGCGTCGACGGGCACGTTTACAATGAGCAGTTCTTC. Translating gives CASSVDGHVYNEQFF. Complete variable domain (other parts from reference TRBV9 and TRBJ2-1): DSGVTQTPKHLITATGQRVTLRCSPRSGDLSVYWYQQSLDQGLQFLIQYYNGEERAKGNILERFSAQQFPDLHSELNLSSLELGDSALYFCASSVDGHVYNEQFFGPGTRLTVL.

The chain employs TRBV27 and TRBJ2-2; the D gene is possibly TRBD2 (6 bases). The germline V gene encodes CDR1 MNHEY and CDR2 SMNVEV (reference sequence). V was shortened by 3 bases and J by 0 bases, with 20 bases between the two germline ends. The CDR3 is made up of 19 amino acids. The CDR3 coding sequence is TGTGCCAGCAGTTTGTCACCCCCGGGACTCTTCGCGAACACCGGGGAGCTGTTTTTT. Protein: CASSLSPPGLFANTGELFF.

The chain recombines TRBV5-8 with TRBJ2-7; the D gene is possibly TRBD1 (6 bases). There are 14 residues in the CDR3. Trimming took off 2 bases at V and 4 bases at J, with 13 bases between the two ends. CDR1 SGHTS and CDR2 YDEGEE come from the germline V gene. The CDR3 loop is CASSFLDRLYEQYF. In DNA form, the CDR3 reads TGTGCCAGCAGCTTCCTAGACAGGCTATACGAGCAGTACTTC.

The genes are TRBV10-3 and TRBJ1-1, with D maybe TRBD1 (6 bases). The CDR3 length is 15 residues. Looked up from germline, CDR1 is ENHRY and CDR2 is SYGVKD. The germline V and J ends were trimmed by 4 bases and 8 bases, with 20 bases remaining between them. CDR3: CAISGYLGTPNEAFF. The CDR3, as DNA: TGTGCCATCAGTGGGTACCTCGGGACACCCAACGAAGCTTTCTTT.

This clone appeared a single time. The chain is built from TRBV5-6 and TRBJ1-6, with 7 bases that match TRBD1. This CDR3 is 16 amino acids long. Germline trimming cut 4 bases from V and 10 bases from J; bases unmatched to any gene: 14. Per germline, CDR1 SGHDT and CDR2 YYEEEE. The CDR3 bases are TGTGCCAGCAGCGTGTCTCCGACAGGGCGTTCGTCACCCCTCCACTTT. Its protein product is CASSVSPTGRSSPLHF. Supplemented by reference TRBV5-6 and TRBJ1-6, the full variable domain reads DAGVTQSPTHLIKTRGQQVTLRCSPKSGHDTVSWYQQALGQGPQFIFQYYEEEERQRGNFPDRFSGHQFPNYSSELNVNALLLGDSALYLCASSVSPTGRSSPLHFGNGTRLTVT.

This chain uses TRBV9 with TRBJ1-6; 7 bases map to TRBD1. Trimming at V came to 5 bases and at J to 6 bases, leaving 8 bases not matched to a gene. The germline V gene has CDR1 SGDLS and CDR2 YYNGEE. The CDR3 length is 15 residues. CDR3 nucleotides: TGTGCCAGCAGTGAGGGGACAGCTCTTAATTCACCCCTCCACTTT. This codes for CASSEGTALNSPLHF.

The J gene is TRBJ1-2, the V gene TRBV28; no firm D call. V shed 3 bases and J shed 4 bases, with 6 bases lying between them. Germline values: CDR1 MDHEN, CDR2 SYDVKM. CDR3 size: 12 residues. The CDR3 DNA reads TGTGCCAGCAGTTTTCTTGGCTATGGCTACACCTTC. Translated: CASSFLGYGYTF.

This clone showed up just a few times. This chain uses TRBV29-1 with TRBJ1-1, with D hard to call. V dropped 0 bases and J dropped 4 bases, with 9 bases sitting between them. The CDR3 covers 13 residues. Germline loops: CDR1 SQVTM, CDR2 ANQGSEA. CDR3 amino acids: CSVEETELTEAFF. The CDR3 nucleotides read TGCAGCGTTGAAGAGACCGAACTCACTGAAGCTTTCTTT.

The chain recombines TRBV9 with TRBJ1-2; 8 nucleotides agree with TRBD1. The CDR3 is 18 residues long. V was clipped by 4 bases and J by 3 bases; unmatched bases: 17. The germline gives CDR1 SGDLS, CDR2 YYNGEE. DNA for the CDR3: TGTGCCAGCAGCCCAAGCGACAGGGGACAAGCCTCTGACTATGGCTACACCTTC. Translated: CASSPSDRGQASDYGYTF.

This rearrangement joins TRBV18 to TRBJ2-1, with TRBD1 identical over 8 bases. The CDR3 contains 15 residues. Germline V gives CDR1 KGHSH, CDR2 LQKENI. The V and J ends lost 4 bases and 12 bases, in that order; junction bases with no gene match: 14. CDR3 DNA sequence: TGTGCCAGCTCACGACCGAGGACAGGGCCCCCCGGGCAGTTCTTC. It translates to CASSRPRTGPPGQFF.

The chain has TRBV29-1 and TRBJ2-1, with 10 bases that match TRBD1. Germline CDR1 SQVTM, CDR2 ANQGSEA. After removal of 4 bases from V and 8 bases from J, the junction contained 5 bases not matched to a gene. CDR3 length equals 13 residues. In nucleotides, the CDR3 is TGCAGCGTTGTGGGACAGGGGAACGATGAGCAGTTCTTC. Translated: CSVVGQGNDEQFF.

J is TRBJ2-2 and V is TRBV6-1; D not resolved. Germline CDR1 MNHNS, CDR2 SASEGT. CDR3 size: 13 residues. V dropped 8 bases and J dropped 6 bases, with 13 bases sitting between them. This CDR3 reads CASRSGESGELFF. In nucleotides, the CDR3 is TGTGCCAGCCGTAGTGGTGAATCCGGGGAGCTGTTTTTT.

This chain joins TRBV11-2 and TRBJ1-1; no firm D call. CDR1 is SGHAT and CDR2 is FQNNGV in the germline V gene. Trimming stripped 1 base from V and 1 base from J, with 7 bases between. There are 14 residues in the CDR3. In DNA, the CDR3 is TGTGCCAGCAGCTTAGCCGCGGGGAACACTGAAGCTTTCTTT. Translation: CASSLAAGNTEAFF.

The gene calls are TRBV5-4 and TRBJ2-6; D could derive from TRBD1 or TRBD2 (6 bases each). The germline CDR1 and CDR2 sequences are SGHNT and YYREEE (reference sequence). The CDR3 is 18 residues long. The V end lost 0 bases, the J end lost 0 bases, and 13 bases lay between the germline ends. The DNA of the CDR3 is TGTGCCAGCAGCTTGGAACGACTAGGGGGCTCTGGGGCCAACGTCCTGACTTTC. Encoded protein: CASSLERLGGSGANVLTF.

This chain connects TRBV6-6 to TRBJ1-1; no reliable D call. Germline assignment: CDR1 MNHNY and CDR2 SVGAGI (reference sequence). The CDR3 has 11 amino acids. V was trimmed by 7 bases and J by 10 bases, leaving 13 bases between them. CDR3 sequence reads: CASTKGSGAFF. The DNA of the CDR3 is TGTGCCAGCACCAAAGGGTCGGGAGCTTTCTTT.

The chain combines TRBV19 with TRBJ1-1; D is unresolved. The CDR3 totals 11 residues. The germline CDR1 and CDR2 sequences are LNHDA and SQIVND (reference sequence). V lost 1 base and J 7 bases, leaving 4 bases between the germline ends. In nucleotides, the CDR3 is TGTGCCAGTAGTATAGTGGGTGAAGCTTTCTTT. Amino acids: CASSIVGEAFF.

The chain uses TRBV7-2 and TRBJ2-3; no clear D. CDR1 and CDR2 (germline): SGHTA, FQGNSA. CDR3 size: 16 residues. The V gene lost 0 bases and the J gene lost 1 base, with 11 bases spanning the gap. CDR3 residues: CASSLANSPRTDTQYF. CDR3 coding DNA: TGTGCCAGCAGCTTAGCGAACAGTCCTCGCACAGATACGCAGTATTTT.

This chain joins TRBV7-2 and TRBJ1-1, with 9 bases that match TRBD1. The CDR3 is 17 amino acids. Looked up from germline, CDR1 is SGHTA and CDR2 is FQGNSA. V dropped 4 bases and J dropped 10; count of bases not matched to a gene: 19. The DNA for the CDR3 is TGTGCCAGCAGCTACCGACAGGGGGATAGGAGCAGAGGGGGAGCTTTCTTT. This codes for CASSYRQGDRSRGGAFF.

This clone was recorded once. This chain uses TRBV7-9 with TRBJ1-2; 10 bases line up with TRBD1. Germline values: CDR1 SEHNR, CDR2 FQNEAQ (reference sequence). The ends lost 5 bases at V and 7 bases at J; junction bases unmatched: 7. The CDR3 spans 14 residues. CDR3 sequence: CASSTGQGNGGYTF. The CDR3 bases are TGTGCCAGCAGCACGGGACAGGGGAACGGTGGCTACACCTTC.

This clone came up once. This same CDR3 is encoded by further DNA sequences in the sample. The V gene is TRBV7-9, the J gene TRBJ2-7; D gene ambiguous. The CDR3 runs 12 residues. Per germline, CDR1 SEHNR and CDR2 FQNEAQ (reference sequence). V shed 1 base and J shed 2 bases, with 3 bases lying between them. The CDR3 nucleotides read TGTGCCAGCAGCTTAGGTACCTACGAGCAGTACTTC. Translated: CASSLGTYEQYF.

This clone was observed at least ten times. This sequence joins TRBV11-3 and TRBJ2-7, with D hard to call. The germline V gene has CDR1 SGHNT and CDR2 YENEEA. V lost 4 bases to trimming and J lost 0 bases, with 13 bases between them. The CDR3 loop spans 15 amino acids. CDR3 amino acids: CASSSLQANSYEQYF. In nucleotides, the CDR3 is TGTGCCAGCAGCTCTCTCCAAGCTAACTCCTACGAGCAGTACTTC.

The chain links TRBV19 to TRBJ1-1, with TRBD1 matching 8 bases. CDR1 is LNHDA and CDR2 is SQIVND in the germline V gene (reference sequence). CDR3 length equals 16 residues. The J segment lost 1 base and the V segment lost 6 bases, leaving 10 bases of the junction unmatched. The CDR3 coding sequence is TGTGCCAGTAGCCCCGGACAGGGAAGGGCGAACACTGAAGCTTTCTTT. Translating gives CASSPGQGRANTEAFF.

This clone was counted only a few times. The rearrangement links TRBV6-5 to TRBJ2-3, with 10 bases aligning to TRBD1. Germline V gene lookup returns CDR1 MNHEY and CDR2 SVGAGI. CDR3 size: 16 residues. The trim removed 0 bases at V and 4 bases at J, leaving 4 bases unmatched. The CDR3 nucleotides read TGTGCCAGCAGTTACTCCTCAGGGACAGGGGCAGATACGCAGTATTTT. Its protein product is CASSYSSGTGADTQYF.

This clone was detected once. The chain uses TRBV5-4 and TRBJ2-3; D remains unclear. CDR3 length: 13 residues. Per the germline V gene, CDR1 is SGHNT and CDR2 is YYREEE (reference sequence). Trimming removed 4 bases at V and 3 bases at J, with 9 bases between. Here the CDR3 reads CASSPLDTDTQYF. The CDR3 region has the DNA TGTGCCAGCAGCCCACTGGATACAGATACGCAGTATTTT. The full variable domain, completed using reference TRBV5-4 and TRBJ2-3, is ETGVTQSPTHLIKTRGQQVTLRCSSQSGHNTVSWYQQALGQGPQFIFQYYREEENGRGNFPPRFSGLQFPNYSSELNVNALELDDSALYLCASSPLDTDTQYFGPGTRLTVL.